Below are 32 T cell receptor beta chains sequenced from a single sample in a study of long-term antiretroviral therapy in people with HIV. immunoSEQ v3.0 was run at survey level. TCRdb's copy holds only in-frame clones and misses some; the assay was immunoSEQ multiplex PCR. The sample includes about 21,000 clones, roughly 80% of them seen just once. This material consisted of unsorted PBMCs, taken 1.9 years after starting antiretroviral therapy. These receptors originate from a woman in her fifties or sixties with HIV.

This rearrangement joins TRBV6-5 to TRBJ1-5; D is ambiguous. Germline assignment: CDR1 MNHEY and CDR2 SVGAGI. The CDR3 is 15 residues long. The V end was cut by 5 bases, the J end by 1 base, with 12 bases between. CDR3 region: CASSPLPWSNQPQHF. The CDR3, as DNA: TGTGCCAGCAGTCCCTTGCCCTGGAGCAATCAGCCCCAGCATTTT.

This clone was counted between two and nine times. The rearrangement links TRBV10-3 to TRBJ1-4; D is undetermined. Germline loops: CDR1 ENHRY, CDR2 SYGVKD. V was shortened by 0 bases and J by 1 base, with 9 bases between the two germline ends. The CDR3 sequence is 16 residues long. The CDR3: CAISESTSQTNEKLFF. The CDR3 DNA sequence: TGTGCCATCAGTGAGTCGACGAGTCAAACTAATGAAAAACTGTTTTTT.

This chain connects TRBV19 to TRBJ2-2; D is uncertain. The germline CDR1 and CDR2 sequences are LNHDA and SQIVND (reference sequence). The CDR3 loop spans 14 amino acids. The V and J ends lost 6 bases and 1 base respectively, with 9 bases between them. CDR3 protein: CASRSRGNTGELFF. The CDR3, as DNA: TGTGCCAGTAGGTCGAGAGGGAACACCGGGGAGCTGTTTTTT. The whole variable domain, filled in from reference TRBV19 and TRBJ2-2, reads DGGITQSPKYLFRKEGQNVTLSCEQNLNHDAMYWYRQDPGQGLRLIYYSQIVNDFQKGDIAEGYSVSREKKESFPLTVTSAQKNPTAFYLCASRSRGNTGELFFGEGSRLTVL.

This chain connects TRBV5-4 to TRBJ2-5; D might be TRBD1 (6 bases). Germline CDR1 reads SGHNT; CDR2 reads YYREEE (reference sequence). V shed 1 base and J shed 5 bases, with 18 bases lying between them. The CDR3 is 16 residues long. This chain's CDR3 is CASSLSGVPGRETQYF. CDR3 in DNA: TGTGCCAGCAGCTTGTCAGGGGTCCCAGGCCGGGAGACCCAGTACTTC.

This clone was counted only a few times. The V and J genes are TRBV28 and TRBJ1-5; possibly TRBD1 for D (5 bases). Trimming shortened V by 0 bases and J by 0 bases, and 12 bases separated the two germline ends. The CDR3 sequence is 17 residues long. CDR1 is MDHEN, CDR2 SYDVKM, per germline. The CDR3 sequence: CASSLWETRVSNQPQHF. CDR3 in DNA: TGTGCCAGCAGTTTATGGGAGACCAGGGTTAGCAATCAGCCCCAGCATTTT.

J is TRBJ2-2 and V is TRBV5-3; TRBD1 or TRBD2 may be the D gene (5 bases each). TRBV5-3 is classed as an ORF, of uncertain function. V lost 1 base and J lost 4, with 11 bases in between. CDR3 size: 15 residues. CDR3 loop: CARSLQGVGTGELFF. The CDR3 nucleotides are TGTGCCAGAAGCTTGCAGGGAGTAGGCACCGGGGAGCTGTTTTTT.

The J gene is TRBJ2-5, the V gene TRBV28, with a tentative D call TRBD2 (5 bases). The CDR3 runs to 14 residues. The germline V gene has CDR1 MDHEN and CDR2 SYDVKM. V lost 2 bases, J lost 2 bases, and 9 bases lay in between. Here the CDR3 DNA reads TGTGCCAGCAGTTTAAGCGGCCTTCAAGAGACCCAGTACTTC. Amino acids: CASSLSGLQETQYF.

CDR3 sequence (DNA): TGTGCCAGCAGCTTGCGAGGCCACAATGAGCAGTTCTTC. Residues: CASSLRGHNEQFF. V gene TRBV5-4 combines with J gene TRBJ2-1, with no clear D. Trimming removed 1 base at V and 5 bases at J, with 7 bases between. Germline-derived CDR1 and CDR2 are SGHNT and YYREEE (reference sequence). The CDR3 is made up of 13 amino acids. Filled out from reference TRBV5-4 and TRBJ2-1, the complete variable domain reads ETGVTQSPTHLIKTRGQQVTLRCSSQSGHNTVSWYQQALGQGPQFIFQYYREEENGRGNFPPRFSGLQFPNYSSELNVNALELDDSALYLCASSLRGHNEQFFGPGTRLTVL.

The V and J genes are TRBV18 and TRBJ2-1; no firm D call. The CDR3 is made up of 14 amino acids. Deletions cut 5 bases from V and 4 bases from J, with 12 bases between. CDR1 KGHSH and CDR2 LQKENI come from the germline V gene. This CDR3 reads CASSVDPEYNEQFF. In DNA, the CDR3 is TGTGCCAGCTCAGTCGACCCAGAATACAATGAGCAGTTCTTC.

The chain couples TRBV29-1 to TRBJ2-1; D is tentatively TRBD1 or TRBD2 (5 bases each). Germline V gene data show CDR1 as SQVTM and CDR2 as ANQGSEA. The V gene lost 6 bases and the J gene lost 10 bases, with 25 bases spanning the gap. The CDR3 length is 15 residues. The CDR3 coding sequence is TGCAGCGTGGCACAGGCTTTCGGGAATCGAGCCGAGCAGTTCTTC. It is translated as CSVAQAFGNRAEQFF.

This chain connects TRBV5-8 to TRBJ2-3, with unresolved D. Germline assignment: CDR1 SGHTS and CDR2 YDEGEE. The V end lost 0 bases, the J end lost 7 bases, and 6 bases lay between the germline ends. The CDR3 runs 12 residues. The CDR3 bases are TGTGCCAGCAGCTTGGCCAAGAATACGCAGTATTTT. Its translation: CASSLAKNTQYF.

The rearrangement links TRBV2 to TRBJ2-3; D possibly corresponds to TRBD1 (5 bases). Germline V gene data show CDR1 as SNHLY and CDR2 as FYNNEI. Trimming shortened V by 8 bases and J by 2 bases, and 17 bases separated the two germline ends. This CDR3 is 15 amino acids long. The CDR3 nucleotides read TGTGCCAGCCACATTCAGGGATTGATCACAGATACGCAGTATTTT. Its translation is CASHIQGLITDTQYF.

V is TRBV28 and J is TRBJ2-5, with D possibly matching TRBD1 (5 bases). Germline CDR1 MDHEN, CDR2 SYDVKM. The CDR3 sequence is 14 residues long. Trimming cost V 3 bases and J 6 bases, with 14 bases left between them. DNA of the CDR3: TGTGCCAGCAGTTTTGGGGCAGGGATAAAGACCCAGTACTTC. Amino acids: CASSFGAGIKTQYF.

This clone appeared a single time. V usage is TRBV19 and J usage is TRBJ1-5, with D unclear. V lost 1 base and J lost 2, with 6 bases in between. This CDR3 has 14 residues. Looked up from germline, CDR1 is LNHDA and CDR2 is SQIVND (reference sequence). The CDR3 protein is CASSIGRGNQPQHF. The CDR3 coding sequence is TGTGCCAGTAGTATAGGAAGGGGCAATCAGCCCCAGCATTTT.

This clone showed up just once. V usage is TRBV7-9 and J usage is TRBJ1-1, with a weak D call TRBD1 (6 bases). The CDR3 spans 14 residues. Germline CDR1 SEHNR, CDR2 FQNEAQ (reference sequence). V was trimmed by 7 bases and J by 1 base, leaving 13 bases between them. The CDR3 protein is CASNLDSWNTEAFF. The CDR3 DNA reads TGTGCCAGCAACCTGGACAGTTGGAACACTGAAGCTTTCTTT. The full variable domain, completed using reference TRBV7-9 and TRBJ1-1, is DTGVSQNPRHKITKRGQNVTFRCDPISEHNRLYWYRQTLGQGPEFLTYFQNEAQLEKSRLLSDRFSAERPKGSFSTLEIQRTEQGDSAMYLCASNLDSWNTEAFFGQGTRLTVV.

The rearrangement uses TRBV5-4 and TRBJ2-3, with 11 bases lining up with TRBD1. With 4 bases clipped from V and 0 bases from J, the junction kept 4 bases outside the gene matches. This CDR3 spans 16 amino acids. The germline V gene has CDR1 SGHNT and CDR2 YYREEE (reference sequence). The CDR3 DNA follows: TGTGCCAGCAGCCCTGGACAGGGGGCTAGCACAGATACGCAGTATTTT. Amino acids: CASSPGQGASTDTQYF. The full variable domain, its missing parts supplied by reference TRBV5-4 and TRBJ2-3, is ETGVTQSPTHLIKTRGQQVTLRCSSQSGHNTVSWYQQALGQGPQFIFQYYREEENGRGNFPPRFSGLQFPNYSSELNVNALELDDSALYLCASSPGQGASTDTQYFGPGTRLTVL.

The CDR3 sequence: CASSLQGPIRAAFF. In nucleotides, the CDR3 is TGTGCCAGCAGTTTACAAGGTCCGATCAGGGCGGCTTTCTTT. This chain connects TRBV28 to TRBJ1-1, with D possibly TRBD1 on 5 matching bases. The CDR3 totals 14 residues. The V gene lost 2 bases and the J gene lost 11 bases, with 18 bases spanning the gap. CDR1 MDHEN and CDR2 SYDVKM come from the germline V gene.

V gene TRBV25-1 combines with J gene TRBJ2-3; D may be TRBD2 (6 bases). V dropped 2 bases and J dropped 2 bases, with 14 bases sitting between them. The CDR3 length is 16 residues. The germline gives CDR1 MGHDK, CDR2 SYGVNS. CDR3 sequence: CASSENRGTNTDTQYF. CDR3 nucleotide sequence: TGTGCCAGCAGTGAAAATCGGGGGACCAACACAGATACGCAGTATTTT. The variable domain in full, completed from reference TRBV25-1 and TRBJ2-3, reads EADIYQTPRYLVIGTGKKITLECSQTMGHDKMYWYQQDPGMELHLIHYSYGVNSTEKGDLSSESTVSRIRTEHFPLTLESARPSHTSQYLCASSENRGTNTDTQYFGPGTRLTVL.

This clone came up once. The chain employs TRBV6-1 and TRBJ2-3; D is unresolved. CDR3 length: 15 amino acids. Germline CDR1 reads MNHNS; CDR2 reads SASEGT. V was cut by 5 bases and J by 1 base, with 13 bases left in between. This CDR3 is CASSLGRAGTDTQYF. The DNA for the CDR3 is TGTGCCAGCAGTCTGGGTCGAGCCGGCACAGATACGCAGTATTTT.

The chain joins TRBV29-1 to TRBJ2-5; 10 bases line up with TRBD2. The CDR3 runs 14 residues. The germline gives CDR1 SQVTM, CDR2 ANQGSEA. J gave up 2 bases and V 4 bases, and 4 bases lay outside the gene matches. The CDR3: CSVGPSGGQETQYF. The CDR3 DNA follows: TGCAGCGTTGGTCCTAGCGGGGGACAAGAGACCCAGTACTTC.

This clone was observed a few times. The J gene is TRBJ1-3, the V gene TRBV6-5; no reliable D call. There are 12 residues in the CDR3. The V end was cut by 5 bases, the J end by 4 bases, with 6 bases between. The germline V gene has CDR1 MNHEY and CDR2 SVGAGI. In DNA form, the CDR3 reads TGTGCCAGCAGTACCGGAGGAAACACCATATATTTT. Translated, it gives CASSTGGNTIYF.

The rearrangement uses TRBV5-6 and TRBJ1-3, with a tentative D call TRBD1 (6 bases). Germline-derived CDR1 and CDR2 are SGHDT and YYEEEE. V dropped 4 bases and J dropped 4 bases, with 12 bases sitting between them. The CDR3 extends over 14 amino acids. In DNA form, the CDR3 reads TGTGCCAGCAGCCCAAAAACAGGGGGAAACACCATATATTTT. It translates to CASSPKTGGNTIYF.

This chain joins TRBV9 and TRBJ2-5; 8 nucleotides agree with TRBD2. The germline V gene has CDR1 SGDLS and CDR2 YYNGEE. This CDR3 contains 15 residues. V lost 0 bases, J lost 5 bases, and 6 bases stayed unmatched. CDR3 bases: TGTGCCAGCAGCGTAGGGGGCGGGGGGCTGGAGACCCAGTACTTC. It encodes CASSVGGGGLETQYF.

The chain is built from TRBV9 and TRBJ1-4, with 7 bases fitting TRBD1. Germline V gene lookup returns CDR1 SGDLS and CDR2 YYNGEE. The J segment lost 7 bases and the V segment lost 2 bases, leaving 5 bases of the junction unmatched. The length of the CDR3 is 14 residues. The CDR3 loop reads CASSVGTAGEKLFF. The CDR3 nucleotides are TGTGCCAGCAGCGTTGGGACAGCCGGTGAAAAACTGTTTTTT. The full variable domain, completed using reference TRBV9 and TRBJ1-4, is DSGVTQTPKHLITATGQRVTLRCSPRSGDLSVYWYQQSLDQGLQFLIQYYNGEERAKGNILERFSAQQFPDLHSELNLSSLELGDSALYFCASSVGTAGEKLFFGSGTQLSVL.

The rearrangement links TRBV10-3 to TRBJ2-7; D is undetermined. The CDR3 runs 14 residues. V gave up 0 bases and J gave up 1 base, with 7 bases separating them. Germline CDR1 and CDR2: ENHRY and SYGVKD. The CDR3 DNA sequence: TGTGCCATCAGTGAGTCATACATATCCTACGAGCAGTACTTC. It specifies CAISESYISYEQYF.

The chain joins TRBV7-2 to TRBJ1-4, with unresolved D. The CDR3 contains 16 residues. CDR1 is SGHTA and CDR2 is FQGNSA in the germline V gene. V lost 2 bases and J 0 bases, leaving 10 bases between the germline ends. In DNA, the CDR3 is TGTGCCAGCAGCTTAAATCTAAGGCCAACTAATGAAAAACTGTTTTTT. Its translation: CASSLNLRPTNEKLFF.

The chain uses TRBV29-1 and TRBJ1-1; D remains ambiguous. Trimming stripped 7 bases from V and 1 base from J, with 7 bases between. This CDR3 has 11 amino acids. CDR1 SQVTM and CDR2 ANQGSEA come from the germline V gene. CDR3 coding DNA: TGCAGCGCGCGCGAGAACACTGAAGCTTTCTTT. Translated, it gives CSARENTEAFF.

The rearrangement uses TRBV2 and TRBJ2-2, with TRBD1 matching 7 bases. J gave up 3 bases and V 4 bases, and 5 bases lay outside the gene matches. This CDR3 has 15 residues. CDR1 is SNHLY, CDR2 FYNNEI, per germline. This chain's CDR3 is CASSVYQGDTGELFF. The CDR3 DNA reads as TGTGCCAGCAGTGTCTACCAGGGGGACACCGGGGAGCTGTTTTTT. Complete variable domain (other parts from reference TRBV2 and TRBJ2-2): EPEVTQTPSHQVTQMGQEVILRCVPISNHLYFYWYRQILGQKVEFLVSFYNNEISEKSEIFDDQFSVERPDGSNFTLKIRSTKLEDSAMYFCASSVYQGDTGELFFGEGSRLTVL.

This clone was counted only a few times. The chain carries TRBV2 and TRBJ1-1, with no clear D. Trimming pared 3 bases from V and 3 bases from J, leaving 11 bases between. This CDR3 spans 14 amino acids. The germline V gene has CDR1 SNHLY and CDR2 FYNNEI. The CDR3 sequence is CASSESTSDTEAFF. The CDR3 DNA is TGTGCCAGCAGTGAGTCGACGAGTGACACTGAAGCTTTCTTT.

This rearrangement joins TRBV4-3 to TRBJ1-2; D is unresolved. CDR1 and CDR2 from the germline V gene are LGHNA and YSLEER. The CDR3 covers 16 residues. V was clipped by 4 bases and J by 8 bases, with 23 bases between them. CDR3 DNA: TGCGCCAGCAGCCGGGTAGAGGCAGTCCGGGCGGGGGGCTACACCTTC. This gives the protein CASSRVEAVRAGGYTF.

The chain links TRBV29-1 to TRBJ2-5; 8 bases map to TRBD2. CDR3 size: 13 residues. CDR1 and CDR2 (germline): SQVTM, ANQGSEA. J lost 3 bases, V lost 4 bases, and 4 bases had no gene match. CDR3 nucleotides: TGCAGCGTTGCTATCGGGGGGGAAGAGACCCAGTACTTC. Translation gives CSVAIGGEETQYF.

This chain joins TRBV28 and TRBJ1-1; D is perhaps TRBD1 (6 bases). Germline CDR1 is MDHEN and CDR2 is SYDVKM. The V end lost 6 bases, the J end lost 10 bases, and 15 bases lay between the germline ends. The CDR3 consists of 12 residues. CDR3 coding DNA: TGTGCCAGCAGCAGAGAGGGGGTTGTAGCTTTCTTT. Encoded protein: CASSREGVVAFF.